This passage covers 22 T cell receptor beta chains from one sample sequenced in a study of early T cells in non-severe SARS-CoV-2 infection. TCRdb reprocessed the 5' RACE reads via MiXCR and lists one record per CDR3 protein. The sample carries more than 70,000 distinct CDR3 sequences, around 15% recorded once. The sample consisted of whole blood. All receptors come from an adult who was a healthcare worker with PCR-confirmed SARS-CoV-2 infection or an uninfected control (not recorded which).

Ten or more counts support this clonotype. The rearrangement joins TRBV27 to TRBJ1-1; 7 bases are shared with TRBD1. Trimming removed 2 bases from V and 3 bases from J; junction bases left unmatched: 12. Germline V CDR1 and CDR2: MNHEY, SMNVEV (reference sequence). The CDR3 extends over 17 amino acids. The CDR3 region has the DNA TGTGCCAGCAGTTTAACGGGACAGATACTAGGGGACACTGAAGCTTTCTTT. Its protein product is CASSLTGQILGDTEAFF.

The sample holds many counts of this clonotype. V is TRBV29-1 and J is TRBJ2-7, with 10 bases fitting TRBD1. V trimming: 4 bases; J trimming: 4 bases; junction bases outside the gene matches: 1. Germline assignment: CDR1 SQVTM and CDR2 ANQGSEA. The CDR3 has 12 residues. DNA for the CDR3: TGCAGCGTTGGGACAGGGGGATACGAGCAGTACTTC. Amino acid sequence: CSVGTGGYEQYF.

This clonotype occurred many times. The V call is TRBV7-8, the J call TRBJ1-1, with a tentative D call TRBD1 (5 bases). V was cut by 8 bases and J by 4 bases, with 14 bases left in between. The length of the CDR3 is 13 residues. Germline lookup yields CDR1 SGHVS and CDR2 FQNEAQ. The CDR3 reads CASRTRGSTEAFF. The CDR3 region has the DNA TGTGCCAGCCGTACCCGGGGGTCCACTGAAGCTTTCTTT. The full variable domain, rest sourced from reference TRBV7-8 and TRBJ1-1, is GAGVSQSPRYKVAKRGQDVALRCDPISGHVSLFWYQQALGQGPEFLTYFQNEAQLDKSGLPSDRFFAERPEGSVSTLKIQRTQQEDSAVYLCASRTRGSTEAFFGQGTRLTVV.

This clonotype was seen at least ten times. The rearrangement uses TRBV5-5 and TRBJ1-6, with no clear D. This CDR3 contains 14 residues. The V gene's germline CDR1 is SGHKS and CDR2 YYEKEE (reference sequence). Trimming removed 0 bases at V and 10 bases at J, with 11 bases between. Written as DNA, the CDR3 is TGTGCCAGCAGCTTGGATATGGTCCGGTCACCCCTCCACTTT. This sequence encodes CASSLDMVRSPLHF.

CDR3 protein: CASSYLRSGIGTGELFF. The CDR3 DNA sequence: TGTGCCAGCAGTTACCTGAGATCAGGTATAGGCACCGGGGAGCTGTTTTTT. This chain joins TRBV6-2 or TRBV6-3 and TRBJ2-2; D gene ambiguous. The V and J ends lost 2 bases and 4 bases respectively, with 17 bases between them. There are 17 residues in the CDR3. Germline CDR1 and CDR2: MNHEY and SVGEGT.

This clonotype was counted a few times. The chain joins TRBV6-1 to TRBJ2-7; 7 positions match TRBD1. Per germline, CDR1 MNHNS and CDR2 SASEGT. The CDR3 consists of 14 residues. V was clipped by 0 bases and J by 10 bases; unmatched bases: 9. CDR3 residues: CASSEAGGATGQYF. The CDR3 bases are TGTGCCAGCAGTGAAGCAGGGGGCGCAACGGGTCAGTACTTC.

This clonotype rates as medium-sized (0.01 to 0.1%). The rearrangement links TRBV5-1 to TRBJ1-1, with a possible D match to TRBD1 (6 bases). V lost 6 bases and J 0 bases, leaving 12 bases between the germline ends. CDR1 and CDR2 (germline): SGHRS, YFSETQ. This CDR3 region has 14 residues. The CDR3 region is CASTSGVMNTEAFF. CDR3 coding DNA: TGCGCCAGCACCTCAGGGGTGATGAACACTGAAGCTTTCTTT.

This sequence joins TRBV5-4 and TRBJ2-7, with D perhaps matching TRBD1 (6 bases). The V end was cut by 3 bases, the J end by 4 bases, with 11 bases between. The CDR3 has 13 amino acids. Germline V lookup: CDR1 SGHNT, CDR2 YYREEE (reference sequence). The CDR3 is CASSSTGQYEQYF. CDR3 coding DNA: TGTGCCAGCAGCTCAACAGGACAGTACGAGCAGTACTTC.

This clonotype was detected only once. The chain uses TRBV20-1 and TRBJ2-5; D call uncertain. The V gene's germline CDR1 is DFQATT and CDR2 SNEGSKA (reference sequence). This CDR3 is 12 amino acids long. Trimming removed 3 bases at V and 2 bases at J, with 7 bases between. CDR3 residues: CSASFQQETQYF. CDR3 bases: TGCAGTGCTAGTTTCCAGCAAGAGACCCAGTACTTC.

The gene calls are TRBV29-1 and TRBJ1-1; D is unclear. The germline CDR1 and CDR2 sequences are SQVTM and ANQGSEA. This CDR3 spans 12 amino acids. V was clipped by 6 bases and J by 7 bases, with 15 bases between them. CDR3 sequence reads: CSVAQGRGEAFF. CDR3 nucleotides: TGCAGCGTGGCACAAGGGAGAGGTGAAGCTTTCTTT.

In this sample, this clonotype turned up a few times. V and J are TRBV24-1 and TRBJ2-1; 11 positions agree with TRBD2. Germline loops: CDR1 KGHDR, CDR2 SFDVKD. With 9 bases clipped from V and 9 bases from J, the junction kept 9 bases outside the gene matches. The CDR3 spans 14 residues. The CDR3 nucleotides are TGTGCCACCCAGGGAACTAGCGGGGGCGTTGAGCAGTTCTTC. Amino acid sequence: CATQGTSGGVEQFF.

The chain has TRBV7-9 and TRBJ1-2; no clear D gene. Looked up from germline, CDR1 is SEHNR and CDR2 is FQNEAQ (reference sequence). V was pared by 1 base and J by 10 bases, with 7 bases between. The CDR3 totals 11 residues. In DNA form, the CDR3 reads TGTGCCAGCAGCTTAGGGGCACCCTACACCTTC. This gives the protein CASSLGAPYTF.

This clonotype was detected ten times or more. This chain links TRBV30 with TRBJ2-7; no firm D call. Germline lookup yields CDR1 GTSNPN and CDR2 SVGIG (reference sequence). V shed 2 bases and J shed 2 bases, with 7 bases lying between them. The CDR3 length is 12 residues. CDR3 coding DNA: TGTGCCTGGAGTATCGGGCCCTACGAGCAGTACTTC. Translation gives CAWSIGPYEQYF.

The gene calls are TRBV5-1 and TRBJ1-1; no clear D. In germline, CDR1 is SGHRS, CDR2 YFSETQ. This CDR3 spans 14 amino acids. V was pared by 4 bases and J by 4 bases, with 14 bases between. The CDR3 DNA follows: TGCGCCAGCAGCATAGATGATGGCGGCACTGAAGCTTTCTTT. It specifies CASSIDDGGTEAFF. The complete variable domain, with remaining parts taken from reference TRBV5-1 and TRBJ1-1, reads KAGVTQTPRYLIKTRGQQVTLSCSPISGHRSVSWYQQTPGQGLQFLFEYFSETQRNKGNFPGRFSGRQFSNSRSEMNVSTLELGDSALYLCASSIDDGGTEAFFGQGTRLTVV.

This clonotype was counted only a few times. The rearrangement joins TRBV6-1 to TRBJ1-1, with D possibly being TRBD1 (5 bases). Germline V lookup: CDR1 MNHNS, CDR2 SASEGT. V dropped 6 bases and J dropped 0 bases, with 8 bases sitting between them. The CDR3 extends over 13 amino acids. CDR3 sequence: CASRSGLNTEAFF. The CDR3 DNA reads TGTGCCAGCAGGTCGGGGCTGAACACTGAAGCTTTCTTT.

There are a few counts of this clonotype. The rearrangement joins TRBV6-2 or TRBV6-3 to TRBJ2-2, with D perhaps TRBD2 (7 bases). The CDR3 covers 15 residues. V was shortened by 5 bases and J by 3 bases, with 13 bases between the two germline ends. CDR1 and CDR2 from the germline V gene are MNHEY and SVGEGT. The CDR3 sequence is CASSVGGLDTGELFF. In DNA form, the CDR3 reads TGTGCCAGCAGTGTCGGGGGGCTTGACACCGGGGAGCTGTTTTTT.

This clonotype was detected only a few times. V and J are TRBV7-6 and TRBJ2-3, with TRBD2 matching 9 bases. This CDR3 is built from 16 residues. Looked up from germline, CDR1 is SGHVS and CDR2 is FNYEAQ. The J segment lost 1 base and the V segment lost 1 base, leaving 3 bases of the junction unmatched. The CDR3: CASSLEASGGTDTQYF. CDR3 bases: TGTGCCAGCAGCTTAGAGGCTAGCGGGGGCACAGATACGCAGTATTTT.

This clonotype was counted between two and nine times. V is TRBV5-1 and J is TRBJ1-5, with 8 bases fitting TRBD1. CDR1 and CDR2 (germline): SGHRS, YFSETQ. The CDR3 runs to 15 residues. Germline trimming cut 1 base from V and 7 bases from J; bases unmatched to any gene: 7. The CDR3 sequence is CASSLTGQGQQPQHF. CDR3 DNA sequence: TGCGCCAGCAGCTTGACCGGACAGGGACAACAGCCCCAGCATTTT.

The chain has TRBV10-3 and TRBJ1-6; perhaps TRBD1 as D (5 bases). CDR1 and CDR2 from the germline V gene are ENHRY and SYGVKD. V was cut by 10 bases and J by 10 bases, with 17 bases left in between. The CDR3 totals 13 residues. The CDR3 region is CATRGVLLSPLHF. The CDR3, as DNA: TGTGCCACTCGGGGGGTACTTCTCTCACCCCTCCACTTT.

Many counts were recorded for this clonotype. The J gene is TRBJ1-1, the V gene TRBV20-1; TRBD1 is a possible D gene (5 bases). V gave up 3 bases and J gave up 10 bases, with 21 bases separating them. The CDR3 has 14 amino acids. Germline loops: CDR1 DFQATT, CDR2 SNEGSKA (reference sequence). The CDR3, as DNA: TGCAGTGCTAGTCGGGAGTCAGGGCATTCTTTAGCTTTCTTT. Translating it yields CSASRESGHSLAFF.

This clonotype came up many times. V is TRBV9 and J is TRBJ1-1; possibly TRBD1 for D (6 bases). Between the trimmed V and J ends, which lost 4 bases and 3 bases, there was a span of 19 bases. The germline V gene has CDR1 SGDLS and CDR2 YYNGEE. The CDR3 covers 16 residues. The CDR3 is CASSPDSSGGYTEAFF. In DNA form, the CDR3 reads TGTGCCAGCAGCCCGGACAGTTCTGGGGGATACACTGAAGCTTTCTTT.

CDR3 protein: CASSSATGTLLREQFF. CDR3 DNA sequence: TGTGCCAGCAGCTCCGCTACCGGGACCCTTCTACGTGAGCAGTTCTTC. The chain joins TRBV11-2 to TRBJ2-1; the D gene could be TRBD1 or TRBD2 (5 bases each). The CDR3 totals 16 residues. V gave up 4 bases and J gave up 9 bases, with 22 bases separating them. Per germline, CDR1 SGHAT and CDR2 FQNNGV.